One TCR beta chain is described in this entry. Its antigen is not identified. The record originates from a study of post-analysis software for immune sequencing data. The TCR beta cDNA libraries carried unique molecular identifiers. Between roughly 1 and 10 million T cells gave rise to 450,000 to 650,000 cDNA molecules. TCRdb itself ran the PCR reads through MiXCR, one entry per CDR3 protein. The sample lists 740,000 or so distinct CDR3 sequences; roughly 50% were seen once. Study conclusions and caveats: The normalized Chao1 diversity of multiple sclerosis patients was significantly lower than that of controls. A few TRBV segments occurring more often in patients than controls included TRBV5-6, TRBV5-1 and TRBV20-1.

Germline V CDR1 and CDR2: LNHDA, SQIVND (reference sequence). The CDR3 loop spans 15 amino acids. The V segment lost 6 bases and the J segment 2 bases; nucleotides outside the gene matches: 9. The sequencing input was blood. The chain uses TRBV19 and TRBJ2-7, with 8 positions matching TRBD2. The TCR comes from a girl aged 5 to 17 with multiple sclerosis. This CDR3 reads CASSRERGTPYEQYF. The CDR3 coding sequence is TGTGCCAGTAGCCGCGAGCGGGGGACCCCCTACGAGCAGTACTTC.